These T cell receptor beta chains were read from a single sample in a study of siplizumab effects on memory and regulatory T cells. TCRdb keeps only in-frame clones here, not all; method: immunoSEQ multiplex PCR. The repertoire has some 97,000 clones, 94% of them found once; the top ten carry approximately 1.3%. The sequenced sample consisted of non-Treg CD4+ T cells sorted from blood. All receptors derive from a human donor in good health. CDR3s include the opening cysteine and the closing phenylalanine or tryptophan. A D gene is named only where the DNA matches it firmly. Some rows mark clone size as missing; the rest say once, few, many or name a class of expanded clone.

J	D	size	V	DNA	CDR3
TRBJ2-7	.	.	TRBV5-1	TGCGCCAGCAGCTACGGGTCCCCCTACGAGCAGTACTTC	CASSYGSPYEQYF
TRBJ2-7	TRBD2	.	TRBV4-2	TGTGCCAGCAGCCAAGGGGTAGCGGGAGGGATATACGAGCAGTACTTC	CASSQGVAGGIYEQYF
TRBJ1-2	.	.	TRBV5-6	TGTGCCAGCAGCTTGATCCGGGGGCTCGGCTATGGCTACACCTTC	CASSLIRGLGYGYTF
TRBJ2-5	.	.	TRBV18	TGTGCCAGCTCACCACAACCCGGAGGGGGGGTGGAAGAGACCCAGTACTTC	CASSPQPGGGVEETQYF
TRBJ2-3	.	.	TRBV9	TGTGCCAGCAGCGTAGTGCGGCTAGCCGATAATACCGACACAGATACGCAGTATTTT	CASSVVRLADNTDTDTQYF
TRBJ2-7	TRBD2	.	TRBV28	TGTGCCAGCAGTGAACCGGGACTAGCGGGAGCCTCCTACGAGCAGTACTTC	CASSEPGLAGASYEQYF
TRBJ2-2	.	.	TRBV15	TGTGCCACCAGCAGAGATGGCGGGATACTAACCGGGGAGCTGTTTTTT	CATSRDGGILTGELFF
TRBJ2-2	TRBD1	.	TRBV29-1	TGCAGCGTTACGGGACAGATGAACACCGGGGAGCTGTTTTTT	CSVTGQMNTGELFF
TRBJ2-7	.	.	TRBV19	TGTGCCAGTAGCAAAGAACGGACAGCTAGATTCTACGAGCAGTACTTC	CASSKERTARFYEQYF
TRBJ2-3	.	.	TRBV5-1	TGCGCCAGCAGCTTGATGGGGTTTAGCACAGATACGCAGTATTTT	CASSLMGFSTDTQYF
TRBJ1-2	.	.	TRBV6-6	TGTGCCAGCAGTTACAGCGGGTCCTATGGCTACACCTTC	CASSYSGSYGYTF
TRBJ2-1	.	.	TRBV27	TGTGCCAGCAGATCAGGGGGGGGAGGAAACAATGAGCAGTTCTTC	CASRSGGGGNNEQFF
TRBJ2-7	TRBD1	few	TRBV28	TGTGCCAGCAGTCCAAGAGGGACAGGGATCCACGAGCAGTACTTC	CASSPRGTGIHEQYF
TRBJ2-7	.	.	TRBV7-9	TGTGCCAGCAGCTCCCCGGAGGGGGCGAGCTCCTACGAGCAGTACTTC	CASSSPEGASSYEQYF
TRBJ1-5	TRBD1	.	TRBV7-9	TGTGCCAGCAGCCGACAGGGGAATCAGCCCCAGCATTTT	CASSRQGNQPQHF
TRBJ2-7	.	.	TRBV2	TGTGCCAGCAGTGTGAGGGTATACGAGCAGTACTTC	CASSVRVYEQYF
TRBJ1-1	.	.	TRBV11-2	TGTGCCAGCAGCTTGTCTGGAGGCACTGAAGCTTTCTTT	CASSLSGGTEAFF
TRBJ2-5	.	.	TRBV27	TGTGCCAGCAGTTGGATGGGGGGGCCTATCCAAGAGACCCAGTACTTC	CASSWMGGPIQETQYF
TRBJ1-1	.	.	TRBV6-1	TGTGCCAGCAGTGAAGCGCTCACCTTCCCCACTGAAGCTTTCTTT	CASSEALTFPTEAFF
TRBJ1-1	.	.	TRBV11-3	TGTGCCAGCAGCTTAGTTAGGGCTTCTGAAGCTTTCTTT	CASSLVRASEAFF
TRBJ1-1	.	.	TRBV6-5	TGTGCCAGCAAGGGGCTGAACACTGAAGCTTTCTTT	CASKGLNTEAFF
TRBJ2-3	TRBD2	.	TRBV7-3	TGTGCCAGCAGCTTATTTCCTAGCGGGAGGGCAGATACGCAGTATTTT	CASSLFPSGRADTQYF
TRBJ2-3	TRBD2	.	TRBV2	TGTGCCAGCAACCGAGCGGGAGGGGCAGATACGCAGTATTTT	CASNRAGGADTQYF
TRBJ2-3	.	.	TRBV5-1	TGCGCCAGCAGCTTGTGGAGCGGCACAGATACGCAGTATTTT	CASSLWSGTDTQYF
TRBJ2-1	.	once	TRBV7-6	TGTGCCAGCAGCTTAGTCGATGAGCAGTTCTTC	CASSLVDEQFF
TRBJ1-2	.	.	TRBV28	TGTGCCAGCAGTTTAAAGGGCTATGGCTACACCTTC	CASSLKGYGYTF
TRBJ2-2	TRBD1	.	TRBV19	TGTGCCAGCAGGGGGACAGGGGGTTTCGGGGAGCTGTTTTTT	CASRGTGGFGELFF
TRBJ2-7	TRBD1	.	TRBV7-2	TGTGCCAGCAGCTCCGGACAGGAGCATTTATGGGAGCAGTACTTC	CASSSGQEHLWEQYF
TRBJ1-4	TRBD1	.	TRBV30	TGTGCCTGGGAGAGACAGGGAGTCGAAAAACTGTTTTTT	CAWERQGVEKLFF
TRBJ2-2	TRBD1	.	TRBV9	TGTGCCAGCAGCTCATCTCGTACAGGGGTCACCGGGGAGCTGTTTTTT	CASSSSRTGVTGELFF
TRBJ2-5	.	.	TRBV4-1	TGCGCCAGCAGCCAAGATTTCCCCCCCATTATGGCCCAGTACTTC	CASSQDFPPIMAQYF
TRBJ2-7	.	.	TRBV7-2	TGTGCCAGCAGCTATGACAGTTCAACCTACGAGCAGTACTTC	CASSYDSSTYEQYF
TRBJ2-1	TRBD1	.	TRBV7-3	TGTGCCAGCAGCTTAAGGTCGGGACAGGAATACAATGAGCAGTTCTTC	CASSLRSGQEYNEQFF
TRBJ2-5	.	.	TRBV27	TGTGCCAGCCAGTCCCGAAGACCAGGGAATGGGCGCGAGACCCAGTACTTC	CASQSRRPGNGRETQYF
TRBJ2-3	.	.	TRBV7-6	TGTGCCAGCAGCTTTAACGGGAGATCGGCTACGCAGTATTTT	CASSFNGRSATQYF
TRBJ1-5	.	.	TRBV7-9	TGTGCCAGCAGCAGATGGGGGAACAGGGTAGGGTTAAGCAATCAGCCCCAGCATTTT	CASSRWGNRVGLSNQPQHF
TRBJ2-1	.	.	TRBV29-1	TGCAGCGTGGCAGGGTATGGGAACAATGAGCAGTTCTTC	CSVAGYGNNEQFF
TRBJ2-5	.	.	TRBV18	TGTGCCAGCTCACCGACACAAGAGACCCAGTACTTC	CASSPTQETQYF
TRBJ2-3	.	.	TRBV10-3	TGTGCCATCAGTGAAGGACCTACCCCAGATACGCAGTATTTT	CAISEGPTPDTQYF
TRBJ2-7	.	.	TRBV13	TGTGCCAGCAGCTTATTGCCGAAATGGGGGAGTAAGTACGAGCAGTACTTC	CASSLLPKWGSKYEQYF
TRBJ2-5	.	.	TRBV7-3	TGTGCCAGCAGCCATTCGACGAGTTACCAAGAGACCCAGTACTTC	CASSHSTSYQETQYF
TRBJ2-7	TRBD1	.	TRBV19	TGTGCCAGTTCCCGGGACAGAAGCTACGAGCAGTACTTC	CASSRDRSYEQYF
TRBJ2-2	.	.	TRBV6-4	TGTGCCAGCAGAAGACAGAACACCGGGGAGCTGTTTTTT	CASRRQNTGELFF
TRBJ2-3	.	.	TRBV6-6	TGTGCCAGCAGTTACCCAAAAGGGGGGGATACGCAGTATTTT	CASSYPKGGDTQYF
TRBJ2-1	.	once	TRBV5-1	TGCGCCAGCAGGCCCGCAGGGGCGGGAGTTACAGGCGAGCAGTTCTTC	CASRPAGAGVTGEQFF
TRBJ2-3	TRBD2	.	TRBV7-3	TGTGCCACAGCGGGAGGGCCACAAGATACGCAGTATTTT	CATAGGPQDTQYF
TRBJ2-1	TRBD1	.	TRBV9	TGTGCCAGCAGCTCCCGACAGGGGGCGAGGAATGAGCAGTTCTTC	CASSSRQGARNEQFF
TRBJ2-7	TRBD1	.	TRBV25-1	TGTGCCAGCAGTACAAGGGACAGCCCCTACGAGCAGTACTTC	CASSTRDSPYEQYF
TRBJ1-2	TRBD1	.	TRBV28	TGTGCCAGCAGATCAGGACAGGACTATGGCTACACCTTC	CASRSGQDYGYTF
TRBJ1-5	.	.	TRBV28	TGTGCCAGCAGTTGGAGTAGGAATCAGCCCCAGCATTTT	CASSWSRNQPQHF
TRBJ2-2	.	.	TRBV18	TGTGCCAGTACATCCAACGGGAACACCGGGGAGCTGTTTTTT	CASTSNGNTGELFF
TRBJ1-1	.	.	TRBV28	TGTGCCAGCAGTATCTACAGGGCGAACACTGAAGCTTTCTTT	CASSIYRANTEAFF
TRBJ2-6	.	.	TRBV6-6	TGTGCCAGCAGTTACCCGGGTTCTGGGGCCAACGTCCTGACTTTC	CASSYPGSGANVLTF
TRBJ1-2	.	once	TRBV28	TGTGCCAGCAGTCCCCCCCCGGAACGTAGCTACACCTTC	CASSPPPERSYTF
TRBJ1-2	.	.	TRBV28	TGTGCCAGCTCGTCCACCAGGATAACAGGAGGACGGGGCTACACCTTC	CASSSTRITGGRGYTF
TRBJ2-6	TRBD1	.	TRBV2	TGTGCCAGCGGGGGACAGGGATTCGCCAACGTCCTGACTTTC	CASGGQGFANVLTF
TRBJ1-5	.	.	TRBV28	TGTGCCAGCAGACGGGGACGGAGTAGCAATCAGCCCCAGCATTTT	CASRRGRSSNQPQHF
TRBJ2-2	.	.	TRBV28	TGTGCCAGCAGTCGGAGGCGGGAAAGCACCGGGGAGCTGTTTTTT	CASSRRRESTGELFF
TRBJ1-2	.	few	TRBV19	TGTGCCAGCCTAGGGGGAAACTATGGCTACACCTTC	CASLGGNYGYTF
TRBJ2-7	.	once	TRBV5-1	TGCGCCAGCAGCTTGGGTCCCAGGGAGTCCTACGAGCAGTACTTC	CASSLGPRESYEQYF